The sequence of this T cell receptor beta chain was determined in a study of blood T cell repertoires in COVID-19. Overall study: PBMCs, B-cell-depleted T cells, or T cells provided the cDNA or gDNA that made up the material.

The CDR3 has 17 residues. Germline assignment: CDR1 SEHNR and CDR2 FQNEAQ (reference sequence). Trimming removed 4 bases from V and 6 bases from J; junction bases left unmatched: 8. In the original workflow: Amplification of reference gene primers provided the estimated nucleated cell counts. The method was immunoSEQ multiplex PCR; TCRdb's version includes in-frame clones alone and lacks a portion of them. That table furnishes V, J and clone size, whereas the DNA furnished D and trimming. The sample includes hundreds of thousands of clones, 88% of them seen just once. This clone was recorded only once.

The clonotype originates from a man older than 75 with acute or convalescent COVID-19. The rearrangement links TRBV7-9 to TRBJ2-1; the match to TRBD2 covers 14 bases. The sequencing input was peripheral blood. The CDR3 sequence: CASSSRLAGGFSNEQFF. Written as DNA, the CDR3 is TGTGCCAGCAGCTCCCGACTAGCGGGAGGGTTTAGCAATGAGCAGTTCTTC.